This T cell receptor beta chain stems from a study of blood T cells in healthy people across ages. Extraction yielded at least 5 micrograms of total RNA per sample. A J-beta primer mix and a sample-barcoded 5' primer were used in a second PCR of roughly 6 to 12 cycles. TCRdb recomputed calls from the 5' RACE reads with MiXCR, one row per CDR3 protein. The sample lists approximately 1.5 million distinct CDR3 sequences, about 35% occurring once. Study-wide results and limits: Diversity figures derived from one million T cells were judged to underestimate the true value.

In regard to this clonotype: Its target is not known.

The sequence derives from a woman in her thirties in good health. Sequenced: blood.

The CDR3 bases are TGTGCCAGCAGCGAGGGGGACGATTCCTCCTACGAGCAGTACTTC. It codes for CASSEGDDSSYEQYF. This chain connects TRBV9 to TRBJ2-7, with D possibly matching TRBD1 (6 bases). This CDR3 has 15 residues. Germline CDR1 reads SGDLS; CDR2 reads YYNGEE. The V end was cut by 3 bases, the J end by 0 bases, with 13 bases between. The full variable domain, with the rest looked up from reference TRBV9 and TRBJ2-7, is DSGVTQTPKHLITATGQRVTLRCSPRSGDLSVYWYQQSLDQGLQFLIQYYNGEERAKGNILERFSAQQFPDLHSELNLSSLELGDSALYFCASSEGDDSSYEQYFGPGTRLTVT.